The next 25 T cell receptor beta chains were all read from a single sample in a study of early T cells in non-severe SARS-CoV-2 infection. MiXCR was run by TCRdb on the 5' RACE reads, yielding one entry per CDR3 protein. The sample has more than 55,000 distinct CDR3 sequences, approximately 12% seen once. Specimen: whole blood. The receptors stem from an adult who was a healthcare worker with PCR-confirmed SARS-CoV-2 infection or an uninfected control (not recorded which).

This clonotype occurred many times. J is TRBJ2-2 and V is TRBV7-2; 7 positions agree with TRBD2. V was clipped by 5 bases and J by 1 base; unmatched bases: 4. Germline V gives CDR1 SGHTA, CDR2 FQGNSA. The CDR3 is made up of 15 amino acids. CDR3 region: CASSPSGLNTGELFF. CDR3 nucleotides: TGTGCCAGCAGCCCTAGCGGATTGAACACCGGGGAGCTGTTTTTT.

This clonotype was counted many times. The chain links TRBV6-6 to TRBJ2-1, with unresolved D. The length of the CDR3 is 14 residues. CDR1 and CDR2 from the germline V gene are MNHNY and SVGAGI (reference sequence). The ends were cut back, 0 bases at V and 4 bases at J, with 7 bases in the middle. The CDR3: CASSYSKVYNEQFF. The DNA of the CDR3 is TGTGCCAGCAGTTACTCGAAGGTGTACAATGAGCAGTTCTTC.

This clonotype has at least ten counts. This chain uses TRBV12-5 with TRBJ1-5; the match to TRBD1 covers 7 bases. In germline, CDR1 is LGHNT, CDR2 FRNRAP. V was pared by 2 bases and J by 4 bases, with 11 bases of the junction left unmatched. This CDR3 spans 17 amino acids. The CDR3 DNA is TGTGCTAGTGGTTTGTCCGTGGTGGCAGGGGGAAATCAGCCCCAGCATTTT. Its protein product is CASGLSVVAGGNQPQHF.

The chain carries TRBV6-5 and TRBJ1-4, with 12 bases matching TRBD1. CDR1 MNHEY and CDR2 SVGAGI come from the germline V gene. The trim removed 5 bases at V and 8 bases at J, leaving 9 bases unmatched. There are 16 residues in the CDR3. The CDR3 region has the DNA TGTGCCAGCAGTAATCGGGGACAGGGGGCGCCAGAAAAACTGTTTTTT. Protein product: CASSNRGQGAPEKLFF.

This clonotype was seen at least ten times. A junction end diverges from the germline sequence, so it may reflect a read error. CDR3 DNA: TGTGCTAGCAGCTTAGGACTAGCGGGAGTTTTAGATACGCAGTATTTT. Protein sequence: CASSLGLAGVLDTQYF. The V gene is TRBV7-7, the J gene TRBJ2-3, with TRBD2 matching 13 bases. Looked up from germline, CDR1 is SSHAT and CDR2 is FNYEAQ (reference sequence). This CDR3 has 16 amino acids. The entire variable domain, with the rest obtained from reference TRBV7-7 and TRBJ2-3, is as follows: GAGVSQSPRYKVTKRGQDVTLRCDPISSHATLYWYQQALGQGPEFLTYFNYEAQPDKSGLPSDRFSAERPEGSISTLTIQRTEQRDSAMYRCASSLGLAGVLDTQYFGPGTRLTVL.

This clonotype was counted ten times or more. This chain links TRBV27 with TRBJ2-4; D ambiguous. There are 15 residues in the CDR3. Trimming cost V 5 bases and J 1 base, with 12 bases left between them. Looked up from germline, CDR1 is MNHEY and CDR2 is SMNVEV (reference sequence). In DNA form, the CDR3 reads TGTGCCAGCAGTCCGATTACAGAGGCCAAAAACATTCAGTACTTC. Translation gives CASSPITEAKNIQYF.

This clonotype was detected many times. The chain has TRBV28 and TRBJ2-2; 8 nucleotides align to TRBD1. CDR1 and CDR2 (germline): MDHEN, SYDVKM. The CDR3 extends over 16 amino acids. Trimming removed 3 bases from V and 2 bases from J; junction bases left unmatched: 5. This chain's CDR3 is CASSLGTGPNTGELFF. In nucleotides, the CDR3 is TGTGCCAGCAGTTTGGGGACAGGCCCCAACACCGGGGAGCTGTTTTTT.

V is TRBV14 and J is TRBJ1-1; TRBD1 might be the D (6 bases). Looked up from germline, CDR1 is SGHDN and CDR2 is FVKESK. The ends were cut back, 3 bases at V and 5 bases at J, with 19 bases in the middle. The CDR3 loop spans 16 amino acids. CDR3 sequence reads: CASSHPGEGGFTEAFF. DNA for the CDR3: TGTGCCAGCAGCCACCCGGGCGAGGGGGGGTTTACTGAAGCTTTCTTT.

For the CDR3, the DNA is TGTGCCAGCAGCTTGGCCAAACACCTAGCCAAAAACATTCAGTACTTC. It codes for CASSLAKHLAKNIQYF. The J gene is TRBJ2-4, the V gene TRBV7-8; D remains unclear. The length of the CDR3 is 16 residues. The V gene's germline CDR1 is SGHVS and CDR2 FQNEAQ. Trimming pared 3 bases from V and 0 bases from J, leaving 12 bases between.

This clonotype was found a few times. The CDR3: CASSSIAGAGNTIYF. The CDR3 region has the DNA TGTGCCAGCAGCTCCATTGCAGGGGCTGGAAACACCATATATTTT. The V and J genes are TRBV7-2 and TRBJ1-3, with TRBD1 as a possible D gene (6 bases). The CDR3 totals 15 residues. The V end was cut by 4 bases, the J end by 2 bases, with 12 bases between. Germline V gene data show CDR1 as SGHTA and CDR2 as FQGNSA.

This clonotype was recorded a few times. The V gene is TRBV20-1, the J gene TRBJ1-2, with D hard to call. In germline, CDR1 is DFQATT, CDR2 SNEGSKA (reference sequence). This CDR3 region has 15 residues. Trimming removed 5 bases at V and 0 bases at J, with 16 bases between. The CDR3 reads CSALPSTETNYGYTF. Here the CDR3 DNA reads TGCAGTGCTCTCCCGTCTACAGAAACTAACTATGGCTACACCTTC.

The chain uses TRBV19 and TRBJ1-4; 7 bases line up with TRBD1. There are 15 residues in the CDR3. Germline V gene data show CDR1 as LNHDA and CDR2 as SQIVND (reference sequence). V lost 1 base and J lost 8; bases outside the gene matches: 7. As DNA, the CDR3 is TGTGCCAGTAGTATAGGAAACAGGGGTGAAGAAAAACTGTTTTTT. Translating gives CASSIGNRGEEKLFF.

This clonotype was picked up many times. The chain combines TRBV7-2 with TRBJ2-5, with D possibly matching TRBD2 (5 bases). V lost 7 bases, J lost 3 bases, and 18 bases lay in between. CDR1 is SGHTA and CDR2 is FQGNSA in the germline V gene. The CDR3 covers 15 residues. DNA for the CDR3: TGTGCCAGCACCCTCTGGAGGTCCGCCGAAGAGACCCAGTACTTC. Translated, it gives CASTLWRSAEETQYF.

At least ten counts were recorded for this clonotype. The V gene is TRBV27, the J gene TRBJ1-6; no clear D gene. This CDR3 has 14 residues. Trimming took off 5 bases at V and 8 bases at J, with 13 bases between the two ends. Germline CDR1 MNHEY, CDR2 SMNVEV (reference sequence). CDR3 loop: CASSLRRVDSPLHF. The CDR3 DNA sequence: TGTGCCAGCAGTCTCAGGCGGGTGGATTCACCCCTCCACTTT.

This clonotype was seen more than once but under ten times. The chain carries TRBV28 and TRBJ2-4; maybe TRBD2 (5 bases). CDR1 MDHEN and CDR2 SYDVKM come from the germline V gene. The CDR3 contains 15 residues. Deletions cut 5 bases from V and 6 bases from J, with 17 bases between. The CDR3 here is CASSPLGAHTNIQYF. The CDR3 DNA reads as TGTGCCAGCAGTCCACTAGGAGCCCACACAAACATTCAGTACTTC.

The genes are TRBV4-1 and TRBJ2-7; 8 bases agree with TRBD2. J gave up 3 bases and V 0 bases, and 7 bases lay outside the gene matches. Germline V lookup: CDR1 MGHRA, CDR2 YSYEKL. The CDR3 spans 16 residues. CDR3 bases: TGCGCCAGCAGCCAAGAGCGGGCGGGAGGAGACTACGAGCAGTACTTC. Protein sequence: CASSQERAGGDYEQYF.

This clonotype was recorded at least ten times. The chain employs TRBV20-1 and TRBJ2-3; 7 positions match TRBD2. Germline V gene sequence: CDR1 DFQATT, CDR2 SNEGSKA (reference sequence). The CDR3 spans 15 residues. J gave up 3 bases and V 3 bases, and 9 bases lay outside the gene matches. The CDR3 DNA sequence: TGCAGTGCTAGTCCTAACGGGGGGATTACAGATACGCAGTATTTT. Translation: CSASPNGGITDTQYF.

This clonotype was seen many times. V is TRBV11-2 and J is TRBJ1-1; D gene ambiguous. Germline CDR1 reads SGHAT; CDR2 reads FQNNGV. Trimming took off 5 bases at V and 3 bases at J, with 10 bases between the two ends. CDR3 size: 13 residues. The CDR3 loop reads CASSLSGYTEAFF. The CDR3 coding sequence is TGTGCCAGCAGCCTGTCCGGGTACACTGAAGCTTTCTTT.

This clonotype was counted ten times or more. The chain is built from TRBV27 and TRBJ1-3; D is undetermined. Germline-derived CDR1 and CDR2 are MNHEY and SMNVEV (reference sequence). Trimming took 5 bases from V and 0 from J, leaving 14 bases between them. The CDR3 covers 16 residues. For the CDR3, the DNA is TGTGCCAGCAGTGCCGGTGTCGGGGACTCTGGAAACACCATATATTTT. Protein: CASSAGVGDSGNTIYF.

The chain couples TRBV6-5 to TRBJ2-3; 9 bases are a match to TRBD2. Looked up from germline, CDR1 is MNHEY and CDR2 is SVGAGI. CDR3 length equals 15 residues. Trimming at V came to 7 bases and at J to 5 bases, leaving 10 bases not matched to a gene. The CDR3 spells CASKSSGSGLDTQYF. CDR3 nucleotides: TGTGCCAGCAAGAGTAGCGGGAGTGGGCTAGATACGCAGTATTTT.

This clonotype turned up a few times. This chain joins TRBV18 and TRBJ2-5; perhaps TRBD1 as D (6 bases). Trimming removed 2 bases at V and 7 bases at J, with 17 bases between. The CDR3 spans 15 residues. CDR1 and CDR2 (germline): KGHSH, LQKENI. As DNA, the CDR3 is TGTGCCAGCTCACCAATGACAGGAGACTTGGGGACCCAGTACTTC. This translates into CASSPMTGDLGTQYF.

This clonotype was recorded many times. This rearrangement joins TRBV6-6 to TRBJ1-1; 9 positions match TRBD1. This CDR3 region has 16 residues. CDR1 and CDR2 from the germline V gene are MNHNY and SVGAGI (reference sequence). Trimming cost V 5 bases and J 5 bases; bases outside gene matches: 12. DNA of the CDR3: TGTGCCAGCAGTGCGGGCGGACAGGGGAAGAAGACTGAAGCTTTCTTT. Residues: CASSAGGQGKKTEAFF.

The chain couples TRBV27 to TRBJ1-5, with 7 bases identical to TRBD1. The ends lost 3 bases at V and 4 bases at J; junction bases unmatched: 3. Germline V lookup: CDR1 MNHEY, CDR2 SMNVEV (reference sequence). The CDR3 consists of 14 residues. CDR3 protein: CASSFSGGNQPQHF. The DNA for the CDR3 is TGTGCCAGCAGTTTTTCAGGGGGGAATCAGCCCCAGCATTTT.

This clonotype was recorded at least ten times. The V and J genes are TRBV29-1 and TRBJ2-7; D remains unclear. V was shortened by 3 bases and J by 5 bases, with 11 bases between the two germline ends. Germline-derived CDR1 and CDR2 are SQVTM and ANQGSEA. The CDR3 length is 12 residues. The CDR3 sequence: CSVDLGHDEQYF. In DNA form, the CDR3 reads TGCAGCGTTGACCTTGGGCATGACGAGCAGTACTTC.

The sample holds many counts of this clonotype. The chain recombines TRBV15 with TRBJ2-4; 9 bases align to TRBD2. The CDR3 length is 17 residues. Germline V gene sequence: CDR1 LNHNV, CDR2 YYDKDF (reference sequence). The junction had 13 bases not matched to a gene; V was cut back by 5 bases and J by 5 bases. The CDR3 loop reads CATSPSLAGLVQNIQYF. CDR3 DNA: TGTGCCACCAGCCCCTCCCTAGCGGGACTGGTTCAAAACATTCAGTACTTC.